This record concerns one T cell receptor beta chain sequence. These data belong to a study of early T cells in non-severe SARS-CoV-2 infection. Molecules of cDNA were individually given unique molecular identifiers that were attached to them. A single record per CDR3 protein comes from TCRdb applying MiXCR to the 5' RACE reads. Among more than 20,000 distinct CDR3 sequences, about 5.1% were seen once, and the ten largest hold about 10%. The TCR originated in an adult who was a healthcare worker with PCR-confirmed SARS-CoV-2 infection or an uninfected control (not recorded which). The sequenced material came from whole blood.

CDR3: CATSEQGSQRDTQYF. Here the CDR3 DNA reads TGTGCCACCAGTGAACAGGGATCCCAGAGAGATACGCAGTATTTT. V gene TRBV24-1 combines with J gene TRBJ2-3; perhaps TRBD1 as D (6 bases). Per the germline V gene, CDR1 is KGHDR and CDR2 is SFDVKD. CDR3 length equals 15 residues. V lost 4 bases and J lost 5, with 15 bases in between.